The T cell receptor (beta chain) under discussion was sequenced for a study of OX40 agonist ivuxolimab in advanced cancers. From germline, CDR1 is LNHDA and CDR2 SQIVND (reference sequence). CDR3 length equals 15 residues. V was pared by 4 bases and J by 4 bases, with 3 bases of the junction left unmatched. Baseline, cycle 4 day 1, and cycle 7 day 1 were the blood sampling points. Sequencing was performed with immunoSEQ multiplex PCR; in TCRdb, only in-frame clones are kept and a portion is missing. The data contain about 83,000 clones, approximately 91% of them singletons. This sequence joins TRBV19 and TRBJ1-4; 10 nucleotides align to TRBD1. The specimen comprised CD4+ or CD8+ T cells sorted from blood, sampled in a trial of the OX40 agonist ivuxolimab. This sequence originates from an adult with an advanced solid tumor such as melanoma, head and neck, liver or kidney cancer. CDR3 amino acids: CASSTRTGGNEKLFF. The CDR3 nucleotides read TGTGCCAGTAGTACCCGGACAGGGGGTAATGAAAAACTGTTTTTT.